This is a list of T cell receptor beta chains from one sample in a study of blood T cell repertoires in COVID-19. Profiled with immunoSEQ multiplex PCR; TCRdb holds only in-frame clones, not every one. The profile shows about 210,000 clones, about 90% of them singletons. Sequences were obtained from peripheral blood. The receptors derive from a man aged 25 to 40 with acute or convalescent COVID-19. CDR3s include the opening cysteine and the closing phenylalanine or tryptophan. A D gene is named only where the DNA matches it firmly. Rows may omit the clone size; those that give it use once, few, many or a size class.

D gene: NA
clone size: NA
V gene: TRBV10-1
J gene: TRBJ1-5
CDR3 DNA: TGCGCCAGCAGTGAGGGCAGGGGCCGCGGCAATCAGCCCCAGCATTTT
CDR3 protein: CASSEGRGRGNQPQHF

D gene: NA
clone size: NA
V gene: TRBV5-1
J gene: TRBJ1-1
CDR3 DNA: TGCGCCAGCAGCCTTCAGGGGATGAACACTGAAGCTTTCTTT
CDR3 protein: CASSLQGMNTEAFF

D gene: NA
clone size: NA
V gene: TRBV15
J gene: TRBJ2-7
CDR3 DNA: TGTGCCACCAGCAGAGAGGTAGTTGCATACTACGAGCAGTACTTC
CDR3 protein: CATSREVVAYYEQYF

D gene: TRBD1
clone size: NA
V gene: TRBV5-8
J gene: TRBJ1-1
CDR3 DNA: TGTGCCAGCATCGAACCGGGACAGCTCACTGAAGCTTTCTTT
CDR3 protein: CASIEPGQLTEAFF

D gene: NA
clone size: NA
V gene: TRBV5-6
J gene: TRBJ1-2
CDR3 DNA: TGTGCCAGCAGCTTGGACCGGGTTACGGGCTATGGCTACACCTTC
CDR3 protein: CASSLDRVTGYGYTF

D gene: NA
clone size: NA
V gene: TRBV30
J gene: TRBJ1-2
CDR3 DNA: TGTGCCTGGAGGGCTTCAACAGGGCCGGGTGGCTACACCTTC
CDR3 protein: CAWRASTGPGGYTF

D gene: TRBD2
clone size: NA
V gene: TRBV28
J gene: TRBJ2-1
CDR3 DNA: TGTGCCAGCAGTGGAGAGTTGGGACTACGTGAGCAGTTCTTC
CDR3 protein: CASSGELGLREQFF

D gene: NA
clone size: once
V gene: TRBV7-9
J gene: TRBJ1-6
CDR3 DNA: TGTGCCAGCAGCCCAATGGGGCCCGGTAATTCACCCCTCCACTTT
CDR3 protein: CASSPMGPGNSPLHF

D gene: NA
clone size: NA
V gene: TRBV6-5
J gene: TRBJ1-2
CDR3 DNA: TGTGCCAGCAGGGAGTTCGATACATTTCTCTATGGCTACACCTTC
CDR3 protein: CASREFDTFLYGYTF

D gene: TRBD1
clone size: NA
V gene: TRBV7-2
J gene: TRBJ2-3
CDR3 DNA: TGTGCCAGCATCCGGGACAGGGCGACAGATACGCAGTATTTT
CDR3 protein: CASIRDRATDTQYF

D gene: TRBD1
clone size: once
V gene: TRBV9
J gene: TRBJ1-5
CDR3 DNA: TGTGCCAGCAGCGTAGGGGACAGGGGGCGTAGCAATCAGCCCCAGCATTTT
CDR3 protein: CASSVGDRGRSNQPQHF

D gene: NA
clone size: once
V gene: TRBV5-4
J gene: TRBJ2-6
CDR3 DNA: TGTGCCAGCAGCTTGCTCGCGGATACTGGGGCCAACGTCCTGACTTTC
CDR3 protein: CASSLLADTGANVLTF

D gene: NA
clone size: NA
V gene: TRBV2
J gene: TRBJ1-6
CDR3 DNA: TGTGCCAGCAGTGAAGAACAGATCAATAATTCACCCCTCCACTTT
CDR3 protein: CASSEEQINNSPLHF

D gene: TRBD1
clone size: NA
V gene: TRBV9
J gene: TRBJ1-3
CDR3 DNA: TGTGCCAGCAGTCCAACAGGGGTCTCTGGAAACACCATATATTTT
CDR3 protein: CASSPTGVSGNTIYF

D gene: NA
clone size: NA
V gene: TRBV5-8
J gene: TRBJ2-7
CDR3 DNA: TGTGCCAGCAGCTTTTTGCTGGAGTCCTACGAGCAGTACTTC
CDR3 protein: CASSFLLESYEQYF

D gene: NA
clone size: NA
V gene: TRBV28
J gene: TRBJ1-2
CDR3 DNA: TGTGCCAGCAGTTCGGGACTAAAAGAGGGTGGCTACACCTTC
CDR3 protein: CASSSGLKEGGYTF

D gene: NA
clone size: NA
V gene: TRBV7-9
J gene: TRBJ2-2
CDR3 DNA: TGTGCCAGCAGCCAACTAACGGGGAGGAACACCGGGGAGCTGTTTTTT
CDR3 protein: CASSQLTGRNTGELFF

D gene: NA
clone size: NA
V gene: TRBV20-1
J gene: TRBJ1-1
CDR3 DNA: TGCAGTGCTAGTGATCACCTATCACCCAGGGACACTGAAGCTTTCTTT
CDR3 protein: CSASDHLSPRDTEAFF

D gene: NA
clone size: few
V gene: TRBV28
J gene: TRBJ2-6
CDR3 DNA: TGTGCCAGCAGTCGTGACTGGAGCTCTGGGGCCAACGTCCTGACTTTC
CDR3 protein: CASSRDWSSGANVLTF

D gene: TRBD1
clone size: NA
V gene: TRBV20-1
J gene: TRBJ1-2
CDR3 DNA: TGCAGTGCTAGTGTACAGGGGAAGGATGGCTACACCTTC
CDR3 protein: CSASVQGKDGYTF

D gene: NA
clone size: NA
V gene: TRBV3-1/TRBV3-2
J gene: TRBJ1-1
CDR3 DNA: TGTGCCAGCAGGGGAGGCGCTGAAGCTTTCTTT
CDR3 protein: CASRGGAEAFF

D gene: TRBD1
clone size: NA
V gene: TRBV7-6
J gene: TRBJ1-3
CDR3 DNA: TGTGCCAGCAGCTCTGCCCTCGACAGGGGTCACACCATATATTTT
CDR3 protein: CASSSALDRGHTIYF

D gene: NA
clone size: NA
V gene: TRBV9
J gene: TRBJ2-3
CDR3 DNA: TGTGCCAGCAGCGTCCAACCCGGGGTAACGGATACGCAGTATTTT
CDR3 protein: CASSVQPGVTDTQYF

D gene: NA
clone size: NA
V gene: TRBV27
J gene: TRBJ1-6
CDR3 DNA: TGTGCCAGCAGTCTCAGACAGGCCAATTCACCCCTCCACTTT
CDR3 protein: CASSLRQANSPLHF

D gene: TRBD1
clone size: NA
V gene: TRBV5-6
J gene: TRBJ1-5
CDR3 DNA: TGTGCCAGCAGCTTAAGACAGGGACAGCCCCAGCATTTT
CDR3 protein: CASSLRQGQPQHF

D gene: TRBD2
clone size: once
V gene: TRBV30
J gene: TRBJ2-5
CDR3 DNA: TGTGCCATGGCCCTAGGGACTAGCGGGGGGGCCGGGGAGACCCAGTACTTC
CDR3 protein: CAMALGTSGGAGETQYF

D gene: TRBD1
clone size: few
V gene: TRBV11-2
J gene: TRBJ2-7
CDR3 DNA: TGTGCCAGCAGCTTAGTAGGACAGGCTGCCTACGAGCAGTACTTC
CDR3 protein: CASSLVGQAAYEQYF

D gene: TRBD1
clone size: once
V gene: TRBV11-2
J gene: TRBJ1-6
CDR3 DNA: TGTGCCAGCAGCTCGCGGACAGGGAGTGGGGATTCACCCCTCCACTTT
CDR3 protein: CASSSRTGSGDSPLHF

D gene: NA
clone size: NA
V gene: TRBV5-8
J gene: TRBJ1-4
CDR3 DNA: TGTGCCAGCAGCTTGACAGTACAAGATGAAAAACTGTTTTTT
CDR3 protein: CASSLTVQDEKLFF

D gene: NA
clone size: NA
V gene: TRBV18
J gene: TRBJ2-3
CDR3 DNA: TGTGCCAGCTCACCACCGGAGACTGGAGGAGATACGCAGTATTTT
CDR3 protein: CASSPPETGGDTQYF

D gene: TRBD1
clone size: NA
V gene: TRBV24-1
J gene: TRBJ2-1
CDR3 DNA: TGTGCCACCAGTGACGCCGGGACAGGGCACCCTGAGCAGTTCTTC
CDR3 protein: CATSDAGTGHPEQFF

D gene: TRBD2
clone size: NA
V gene: TRBV9
J gene: TRBJ2-6
CDR3 DNA: TGTGCCAGCAGCGTAGAGGGTTTAGCGGGAAATCCCTCTGGGGCCAACGTCCTGACTTTC
CDR3 protein: CASSVEGLAGNPSGANVLTF

D gene: TRBD2
clone size: NA
V gene: TRBV4-2
J gene: TRBJ2-2
CDR3 DNA: TGTGCCAGCAGCCAAGGAGGCACTAGCGGAATGAACACCGGGGAGCTGTTTTTT
CDR3 protein: CASSQGGTSGMNTGELFF

D gene: NA
clone size: NA
V gene: TRBV19
J gene: TRBJ1-1
CDR3 DNA: TGTGCCAGTAATAAAGGGGGCACTGAAGCTTTCTTT
CDR3 protein: CASNKGGTEAFF

D gene: NA
clone size: NA
V gene: TRBV6-2/TRBV6-3
J gene: TRBJ2-7
CDR3 DNA: TGTGCCAGCAGCCCGTACAGGGATTACGAGCAGTACTTC
CDR3 protein: CASSPYRDYEQYF

D gene: NA
clone size: NA
V gene: TRBV7-2
J gene: TRBJ2-7
CDR3 DNA: TGTGCCAGCAGCTCCCCTCGGGGCGGGGCCTCCTACGAGCAGTACTTC
CDR3 protein: CASSSPRGGASYEQYF

D gene: TRBD2
clone size: NA
V gene: TRBV28
J gene: TRBJ2-3
CDR3 DNA: TGTGCCAGCATCGGGGGGAGAGGGGACACAGATACGCAGTATTTT
CDR3 protein: CASIGGRGDTDTQYF

D gene: NA
clone size: NA
V gene: TRBV20-1
J gene: TRBJ1-2
CDR3 DNA: TGCAGTGCTAGTTTTAAACAGGACTATGGCTACACCTTC
CDR3 protein: CSASFKQDYGYTF

D gene: TRBD1
clone size: NA
V gene: TRBV6-1
J gene: TRBJ1-1
CDR3 DNA: TGTGCCAGCAGTGAATCCGTGGGGACAGGGGTCACTGAAGCTTTCTTT
CDR3 protein: CASSESVGTGVTEAFF

D gene: TRBD2
clone size: NA
V gene: TRBV6-4
J gene: TRBJ2-3
CDR3 DNA: TGTGCCAGCAGTGACTCGGCTAGCGGGGAAACAGATACGCAGTATTTT
CDR3 protein: CASSDSASGETDTQYF

D gene: TRBD1
clone size: NA
V gene: TRBV7-9
J gene: TRBJ2-7
CDR3 DNA: TGTGCCAGCAGCCTTGGACAGGGGGCTGACGAGCAGTACTTC
CDR3 protein: CASSLGQGADEQYF

D gene: NA
clone size: NA
V gene: TRBV18
J gene: TRBJ2-2
CDR3 DNA: TGTGCCAGCTCACCTATATTCACCGGGGAGCTGTTTTTT
CDR3 protein: CASSPIFTGELFF

D gene: NA
clone size: NA
V gene: TRBV28
J gene: TRBJ2-1
CDR3 DNA: TGTGCCAGCAGTTTAAGACCGGGACAAAATTTCTTC
CDR3 protein: CASSLRPGQNFF

D gene: TRBD1
clone size: NA
V gene: TRBV19
J gene: TRBJ1-5
CDR3 DNA: TGTGCCAGTAGTTTGAGAGACAGGGACCCCAATCAGCCCCAGCATTTT
CDR3 protein: CASSLRDRDPNQPQHF

D gene: NA
clone size: NA
V gene: TRBV6-5
J gene: TRBJ2-3
CDR3 DNA: TGTGCCAGCAGTTATTACGGGACAAGGACGCAGTATTTT
CDR3 protein: CASSYYGTRTQYF

D gene: NA
clone size: once
V gene: TRBV5-1
J gene: TRBJ1-5
CDR3 DNA: TGCGCCAGCAGCGGAAGACAGGTTAGGAATCAGCCCCAGCATTTT
CDR3 protein: CASSGRQVRNQPQHF